This T cell receptor (beta chain) is drawn from a study of T cell responses to AZD1222 COVID-19 vaccine. Looking at the study overall: Pooling of second doses given at about 4 or about 12 weeks was done.

The CDR3 has 14 amino acids. Germline assignment: CDR1 DFQATT and CDR2 SNEGSKA (reference sequence). V lost 3 bases, J lost 1 base, and 5 bases stayed unmatched. Clones were read by immunoSEQ multiplex PCR, and TCRdb kept only the in-frame ones, dropping some. The repertoire consists of roughly 160,000 clones, with over 80% occurring once and the leading ten covering approximately 2%. Study-wide results and limits: Of the AZD1222 recipients, only six or seven were seropositive at baseline. Increases in Spike-specific TCR breadth and depth were seen after two AZD1222 doses. In a largely white British group with more females than males, clonal diversity was possibly underestimated.

A word on this clone: Antigen specificity is unknown.

The TCR sequence derives from an adult in good health. The sample consisted of peripheral blood, taken on day 0 of AZD1222 vaccination. V and J are TRBV20-1 and TRBJ2-7; 8 nucleotides line up with TRBD1. The CDR3 is CSASRNRGSYEQYF. CDR3 nucleotide sequence: TGCAGTGCTAGTAGGAACAGGGGGTCCTACGAGCAGTACTTC.